This passage covers 5 T cell receptor beta chains from one sample sequenced in a study of cytomegalovirus exposure and HLA in healthy donors. The study ran its PCR with 60 Vbeta and 13 Jbeta primers. Generated by immunoSEQ multiplex PCR, the TCRdb table keeps only in-frame clones and is missing some. The sample includes about 190,000 clones, 74% seen only once; the top ten take about 3.1%. Sequenced input: PBMCs. Receptors were obtained from a woman aged 30 to 39 in good health and CMV-seropositive.

The chain couples TRBV6-5 to TRBJ2-2; D is possibly TRBD2 (6 bases). CDR1 is MNHEY and CDR2 is SVGAGI in the germline V gene. Trimming took 6 bases from V and 4 from J, leaving 12 bases between them. The CDR3 spans 14 residues. The CDR3 DNA follows: TGTGCCAGCAGCCCCGGGACTCTCACCGGGGAGCTGTTTTTT. Amino acid sequence: CASSPGTLTGELFF.

The chain links TRBV5-6 to TRBJ1-5; D unresolved. Deletions cut 4 bases from V and 2 bases from J, with 10 bases between. CDR3 length: 14 residues. In germline, CDR1 is SGHDT, CDR2 YYEEEE. The DNA for the CDR3 is TGTGCCAGCAGCCCGTTTTCCGGCAATCAGCCCCAGCATTTT. This encodes CASSPFSGNQPQHF.

The chain uses TRBV28 and TRBJ1-1; TRBD1 matches 8 bases. V lost 6 bases and J lost 1; bases outside the gene matches: 4. The CDR3 totals 14 residues. The V gene's germline CDR1 is MDHEN and CDR2 SYDVKM. The CDR3 nucleotides read TGTGCCAGCAGCCGGACAGGGACGAACACTGAAGCTTTCTTT. Translating it yields CASSRTGTNTEAFF. The whole variable domain, filled in from reference TRBV28 and TRBJ1-1, reads DVKVTQSSRYLVKRTGEKVFLECVQDMDHENMFWYRQDPGLGLRLIYFSYDVKMKEKGDIPEGYSVSREKKERFSLILESASTNQTSMYLCASSRTGTNTEAFFGQGTRLTVV.

V gene TRBV28 combines with J gene TRBJ2-7; tentatively, D is TRBD2 (7 bases). V was shortened by 8 bases and J by 7 bases, with 15 bases between the two germline ends. CDR3 length: 12 residues. The germline V gene encodes CDR1 MDHEN and CDR2 SYDVKM. The CDR3 DNA follows: TGTGCCAGCCCTTCGGGGAGGGGGGAGCAGTACTTC. It is translated as CASPSGRGEQYF.

With respect to this clone: The same CDR3 arises from other DNA sequences in this sample as well. V gene TRBV28 combines with J gene TRBJ1-1; no firm D call. Per the germline V gene, CDR1 is MDHEN and CDR2 is SYDVKM. V lost 5 bases and J 1 base, leaving 8 bases between the germline ends. This CDR3 spans 13 amino acids. The CDR3, as DNA: TGTGCCAGCAGTCTAGGGAGGAACACTGAAGCTTTCTTT. It yields the protein CASSLGRNTEAFF.